The 7 T cell receptor beta chains reported below all come from one sample, sequenced in a study of Graves' ophthalmopathy and Graves' hyperthyroidism. Transcripts of RNA were the source for amplifying TCR beta CDR3 regions. Scientists carried out first-round RT-PCR using HTBI primers and then a second-round multiplex PCR. TCRdb reanalysed the multiplex PCR reads using MiXCR and keeps one entry per CDR3 protein. The table shows 900,000 to 1,200,000 distinct CDR3 sequences, with about two fifths occurring only once. The sequenced sample was peripheral blood or thyroid tissue (not recorded which). The source is an adult man with Graves' hyperthyroidism.

The chain employs TRBV14 and TRBJ1-3; D remains unclear. CDR3 size: 11 residues. Trimming took off 3 bases at V and 12 bases at J, with 9 bases between the two ends. The germline V gene has CDR1 SGHDN and CDR2 FVKESK. CDR3 sequence (DNA): TGTGCCAGCAGCCATGGAGGGCTCATATATTTT. Translated, it gives CASSHGGLIYF.

In this sample, this clonotype turned up many times. The V call is TRBV7-8, the J call TRBJ1-2; D is possibly TRBD1 (6 bases). Germline V gives CDR1 SGHVS, CDR2 FQNEAQ. Trimming took off 5 bases at V and 4 bases at J, with 14 bases between the two ends. The CDR3 is 14 amino acids. The CDR3 DNA is TGTGCCAGCAGCCCAAGAACAGGGCCCTATGGCTACACCTTC. Translation gives CASSPRTGPYGYTF.

There are a few counts of this clonotype. In DNA, the CDR3 is TGTGCCAGCAGGCCGGTCTCCCACGAGACCCAGTACTTC. Translation: CASRPVSHETQYF. The chain employs TRBV5-4 and TRBJ2-5; D is unresolved. CDR3 length: 13 residues. V lost 5 bases and J lost 5, with 13 bases in between. Germline CDR1 and CDR2: SGHNT and YYREEE (reference sequence).

This clonotype was observed at least ten times. The chain recombines TRBV20-1 with TRBJ2-7; D is possibly TRBD1 (5 bases). Deletions cut 5 bases from V and 4 bases from J, with 12 bases between. The CDR3 runs 12 residues. Per the germline V gene, CDR1 is DFQATT and CDR2 is SNEGSKA (reference sequence). CDR3 region: CSAPDQGYEQYF. The CDR3 nucleotides read TGCAGTGCTCCGGACCAGGGTTACGAGCAGTACTTC.

The chain combines TRBV6-5 with TRBJ2-7; no clear D gene. V was clipped by 3 bases and J by 2 bases, with 11 bases between them. Germline CDR1 and CDR2: MNHEY and SVGAGI. The CDR3 consists of 14 residues. In DNA form, the CDR3 reads TGTGCCAGCAGTTATGAGGAGCTGACCTACGAGCAGTACTTC. Translated: CASSYEELTYEQYF.

This clonotype has at least ten counts. This CDR3 reads CASSLTSGLSYEQYF. CDR3 DNA sequence: TGTGCCAGCAGCCTAACTAGCGGCCTCTCCTACGAGCAGTACTTC. This chain uses TRBV7-2 with TRBJ2-7; 8 nucleotides agree with TRBD2. There are 15 residues in the CDR3. Unmatched junction bases numbered 6, after V lost 5 bases and J lost 0 bases. The V gene's germline CDR1 is SGHTA and CDR2 FQGNSA.

J is TRBJ2-5 and V is TRBV20-1; 10 positions match TRBD1. The CDR3 covers 14 residues. Germline V CDR1 and CDR2: DFQATT, SNEGSKA (reference sequence). The V and J ends lost 6 bases and 5 bases, in that order; junction bases with no gene match: 9. The CDR3, as DNA: TGCAGTGCACAAGACAGGGGGCAGGAGGAGACCCAGTACTTC. Translating it yields CSAQDRGQEETQYF.